This TCR beta chain was recovered during a study of neurological immune-mediated disorders. Overall study findings and caveats: For the multiple sclerosis repertoire cluster, no association with any clinical or MRI feature was found. TCR-beta repertoires seemed private in all groups, with no expanded CDR3 amino acid sequences shared.

This clonotype was observed many times. No antigen is known for it. The cDNA was generated by 5'RACE with 10-nucleotide random UMIs. TCRdb re-called the 5' RACE reads through MiXCR, storing one row per CDR3 protein. The sample lists roughly 60,000 distinct CDR3 sequences, about 4.2% occurring once. CDR1 is SGHRS, CDR2 YFSETQ, per germline. The CDR3 consists of 12 residues. V was clipped by 5 bases and J by 3 bases, with 9 bases between them. The chain uses TRBV5-1 and TRBJ2-7, with D hard to call. The sequencing sample was made of CD4+ T cells from blood. The sequence came from a woman aged 40 to 50 with multiple sclerosis. The CDR3 spells CASRLVGYEQYF. The CDR3 DNA is TGCGCCAGCAGATTAGTAGGCTACGAGCAGTACTTC.